A single sample gave rise to the 2 T cell receptor beta chains below, sequenced in a study of glioma-infiltrating T cells. Amplification of TCR alpha and beta CDR3 regions from RNA used iRepertoire nested multiplex PCR. TCRdb reprocessed the multiplex PCR reads via MiXCR and lists one record per CDR3 protein. The data contain approximately 190,000 distinct CDR3 sequences, more than 30% of them singletons. Sequencing was performed on glioma tissue, nonneoplastic brain tissue, or PBMCs (not recorded which). The receptors come from a human donor with low-grade glioma or glioblastoma, undergoing nonglioma brain surgery, or in good health (not recorded which).

The CDR3 coding sequence is TGTGCCAGCAGCCAAGGGGCAGTGAACACTGAAGCTTTCTTT. Its protein is CASSQGAVNTEAFF. The rearrangement links TRBV3-1 to TRBJ1-1; D unresolved. Deletions cut 1 base from V and 0 bases from J, with 6 bases between. The germline gives CDR1 LGHDT, CDR2 YNNKEL (reference sequence). The CDR3 has 14 residues.

In its sample, this clonotype was seen a few times. A much larger clonotype is one base distant, so this may be a read error. The rearrangement uses TRBV28 and TRBJ1-1, with D unresolved. The CDR3 has 14 residues. The ends were cut back, 6 bases at V and 0 bases at J, with 11 bases in the middle. Germline V gene data show CDR1 as MDHEN and CDR2 as SYDVKM. The CDR3: CASSLRSMNTEAFF. The CDR3 coding sequence is TGTGCCAGCAGCTTAAGGAGTATGAACACTGAAGCTTTCTTT.